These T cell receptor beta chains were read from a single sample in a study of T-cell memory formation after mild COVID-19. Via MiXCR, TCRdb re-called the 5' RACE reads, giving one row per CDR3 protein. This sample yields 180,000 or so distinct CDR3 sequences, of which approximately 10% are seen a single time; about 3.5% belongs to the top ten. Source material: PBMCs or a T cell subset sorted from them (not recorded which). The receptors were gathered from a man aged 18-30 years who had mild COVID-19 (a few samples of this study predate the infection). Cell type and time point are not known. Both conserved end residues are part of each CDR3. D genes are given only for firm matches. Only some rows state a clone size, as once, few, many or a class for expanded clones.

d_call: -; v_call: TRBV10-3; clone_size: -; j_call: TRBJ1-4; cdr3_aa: CAISDRATNEKLFF; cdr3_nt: TGTGCCATCAGTGACAGGGCAACTAATGAAAAACTGTTTTTT
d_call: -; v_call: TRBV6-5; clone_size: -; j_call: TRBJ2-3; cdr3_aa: CASRLTSTDTQYF; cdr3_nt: TGTGCCAGCAGACTGACCTCAACGGATACGCAGTATTTT
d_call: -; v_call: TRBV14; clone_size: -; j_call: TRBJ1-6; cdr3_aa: CASSQGTDRPNSPLHF; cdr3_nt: TGTGCCAGCAGCCAAGGGACTGACAGGCCTAATTCACCCCTCCACTTT
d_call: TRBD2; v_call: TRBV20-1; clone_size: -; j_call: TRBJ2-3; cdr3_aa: CSAPRAGGTDTQYF; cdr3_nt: TGCAGTGCCCCGCGGGCGGGGGGAACAGATACGCAGTATTTT
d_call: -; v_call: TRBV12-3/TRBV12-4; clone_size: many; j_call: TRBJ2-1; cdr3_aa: CASSLADRGLGEQFF; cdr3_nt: TGTGCCAGCAGTTTAGCGGACCGGGGGCTGGGTGAGCAGTTCTTC
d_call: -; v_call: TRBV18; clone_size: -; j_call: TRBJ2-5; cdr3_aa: CASSPGLGGLQETQYF; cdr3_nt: TGTGCCAGCTCACCAGGCCTTGGGGGCTTACAAGAGACCCAGTACTTC
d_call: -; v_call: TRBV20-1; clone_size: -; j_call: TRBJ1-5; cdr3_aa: CSARGRINQPQHF; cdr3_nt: TGCAGTGCTAGAGGACGAATCAATCAGCCCCAGCATTTT
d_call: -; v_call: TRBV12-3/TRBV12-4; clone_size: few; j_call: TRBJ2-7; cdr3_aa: CASSAQGYEQYF; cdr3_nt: TGTGCCAGCAGTGCACAGGGCTACGAGCAGTACTTC
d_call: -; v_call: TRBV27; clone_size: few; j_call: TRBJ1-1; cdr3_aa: CASTRPREGPEDTEAFF; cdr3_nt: TGTGCCAGCACGCGGCCTCGGGAAGGGCCTGAGGACACTGAAGCTTTCTTT
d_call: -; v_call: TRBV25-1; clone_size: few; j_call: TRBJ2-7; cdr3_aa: CASSDLGLSRQYF; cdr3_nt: TGTGCCAGCAGTGATCTAGGGTTAAGTAGGCAGTACTTC
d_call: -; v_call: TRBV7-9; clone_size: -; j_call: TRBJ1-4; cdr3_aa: CASSSSRFKEKLFF; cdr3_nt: TGTGCCAGCAGCTCTTCCCGGTTTAAGGAAAAACTGTTTTTT
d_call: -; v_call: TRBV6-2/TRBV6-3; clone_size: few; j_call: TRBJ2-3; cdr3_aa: CASRRRANTDTQYF; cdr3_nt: TGTGCCAGCAGACGTCGGGCCAACACAGATACGCAGTATTTT
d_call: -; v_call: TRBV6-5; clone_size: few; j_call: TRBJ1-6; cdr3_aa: CASSYNRVSSYNSPLHF; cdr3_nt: TGTGCCAGCAGTTACAACAGGGTTAGCTCCTATAATTCACCCCTCCACTTT
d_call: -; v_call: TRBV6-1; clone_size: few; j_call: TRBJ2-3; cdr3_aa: CASRQDTQYF; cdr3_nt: TGTGCCAGCAGACAAGATACGCAGTATTTT
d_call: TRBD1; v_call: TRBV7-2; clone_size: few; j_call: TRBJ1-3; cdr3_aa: CASSYTTGGSGNTIYF; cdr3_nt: TGTGCCAGCAGCTATACGACAGGGGGCTCTGGAAACACCATATATTTT
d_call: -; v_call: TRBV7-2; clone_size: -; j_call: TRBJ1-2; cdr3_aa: CASSLAINLAGNYGYTF; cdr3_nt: TGTGCCAGCAGCTTAGCGATCAATTTAGCAGGGAATTATGGCTACACCTTC